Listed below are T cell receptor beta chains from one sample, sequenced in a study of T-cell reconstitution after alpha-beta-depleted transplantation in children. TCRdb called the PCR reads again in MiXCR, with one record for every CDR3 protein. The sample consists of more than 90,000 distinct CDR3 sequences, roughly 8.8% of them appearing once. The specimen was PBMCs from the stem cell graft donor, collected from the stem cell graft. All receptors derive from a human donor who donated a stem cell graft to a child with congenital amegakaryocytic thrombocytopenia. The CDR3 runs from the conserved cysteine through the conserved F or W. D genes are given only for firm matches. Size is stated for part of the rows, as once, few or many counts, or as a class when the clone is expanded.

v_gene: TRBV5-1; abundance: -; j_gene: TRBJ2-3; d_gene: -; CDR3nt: TGCGCCAGCAGCTTGGGGGGTAGGGGCACAGATATGCAGTATTTT; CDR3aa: CASSLGGRGTDMQYF
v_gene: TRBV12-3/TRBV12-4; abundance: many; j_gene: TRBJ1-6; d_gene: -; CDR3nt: TGTGCCAGCAGTTTGGACGGTACTAATTCACCCCTCCACTTT; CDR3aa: CASSLDGTNSPLHF
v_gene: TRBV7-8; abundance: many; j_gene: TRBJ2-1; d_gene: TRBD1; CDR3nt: TGTGCCAGCAGCCCAAGACACAGGGGGCAACACAATGAGCAGTTCTTC; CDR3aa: CASSPRHRGQHNEQFF
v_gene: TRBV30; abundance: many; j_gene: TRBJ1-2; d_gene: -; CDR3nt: TGTGCCTGGAGTGTTGGGCGGCGGTGGGGCTACACCTTC; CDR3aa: CAWSVGRRWGYTF
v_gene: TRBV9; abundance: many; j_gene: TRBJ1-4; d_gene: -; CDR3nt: TGTGCCAGCAGCGTAGAGGGCGGCTGGGGTGAAAAACTGTTTTTT; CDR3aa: CASSVEGGWGEKLFF
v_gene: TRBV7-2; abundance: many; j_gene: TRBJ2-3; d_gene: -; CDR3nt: TGTGCCAGCAGCCAAGGTCGGACTCTTCCCACAGATACGCAGTATTTT; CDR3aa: CASSQGRTLPTDTQYF
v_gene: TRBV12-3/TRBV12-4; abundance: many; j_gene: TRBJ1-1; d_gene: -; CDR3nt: TGTGCCAGCAGTCTAGAGTACACTGAAGCTTTCTTT; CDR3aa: CASSLEYTEAFF
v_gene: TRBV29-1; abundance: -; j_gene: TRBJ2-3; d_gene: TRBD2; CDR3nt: TGCAGCGTTGGCCTAGCGGGAGATACGCAGTATTTT; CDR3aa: CSVGLAGDTQYF
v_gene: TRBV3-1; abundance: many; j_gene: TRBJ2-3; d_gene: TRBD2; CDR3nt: TGTGCCAGCAGCCAAGCTAGCGGGCATACGCAGTATTTT; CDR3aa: CASSQASGHTQYF
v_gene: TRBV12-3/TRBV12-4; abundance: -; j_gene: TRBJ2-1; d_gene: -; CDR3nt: TGTGCCAGCGGAAGGGGGGCGAGCTCCTACAATGAGCAGTTCTTC; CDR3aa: CASGRGASSYNEQFF
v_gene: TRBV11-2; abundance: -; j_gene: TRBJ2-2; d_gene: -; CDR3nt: TGTGCCAGCAGCTTTGGCAGGAACACCGCGGAGCTGTTTTTT; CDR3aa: CASSFGRNTAELFF
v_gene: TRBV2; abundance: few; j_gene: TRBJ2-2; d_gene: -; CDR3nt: TGTGCCAGCAGGTCCTCCATTACCGGGGAGCTGTTTTTT; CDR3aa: CASRSSITGELFF
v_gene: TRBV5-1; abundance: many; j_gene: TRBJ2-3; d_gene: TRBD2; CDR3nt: TGCGCCAGCAGCACCGGGACTAGCGGGAGTGGAGATACGCAGTATTTT; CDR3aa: CASSTGTSGSGDTQYF
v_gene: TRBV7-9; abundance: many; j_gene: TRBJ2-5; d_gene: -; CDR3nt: TGTGCCAGCAGCCGTCTTCGTGGAGTAGAGACCCAGTACTTC; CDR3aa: CASSRLRGVETQYF
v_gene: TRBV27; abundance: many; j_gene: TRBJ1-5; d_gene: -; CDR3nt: TGTGCCAGCAGTTTGACAGTAATCACGCAGCCCCAGCATTTT; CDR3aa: CASSLTVITQPQHF
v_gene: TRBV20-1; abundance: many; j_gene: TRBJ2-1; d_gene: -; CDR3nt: TGCAGTGCTAGAGATGGGAGCAACCCCTACAATGAGCAGTTCTTC; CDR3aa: CSARDGSNPYNEQFF
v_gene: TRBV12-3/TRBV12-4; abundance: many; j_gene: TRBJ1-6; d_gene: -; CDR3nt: TGTGCCAGCAGTTTATCCGACCCGGTCGGTTCACCCCTCCACTTT; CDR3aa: CASSLSDPVGSPLHF
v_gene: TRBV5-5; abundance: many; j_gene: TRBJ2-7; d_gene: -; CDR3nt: TGTGCCAGCAGCTTAGAACCGGGACCCTACCAGGAGTACGAGCAGTACTTC; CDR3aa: CASSLEPGPYQEYEQYF
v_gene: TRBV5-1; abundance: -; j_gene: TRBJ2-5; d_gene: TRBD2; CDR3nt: TGCGCCAGCAGCCGCGAAGGGCGGGGGGGCGTGGAGACCCAGTACTTC; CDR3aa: CASSREGRGGVETQYF
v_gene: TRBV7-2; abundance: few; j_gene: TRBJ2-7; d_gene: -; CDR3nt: TGTGCCAGCAGCTTTTTCGGGCTAGGGGCCTACGAGCAGTACTTC; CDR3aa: CASSFFGLGAYEQYF
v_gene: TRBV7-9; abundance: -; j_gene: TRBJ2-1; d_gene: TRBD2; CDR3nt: TGTGCCAGCAGCTTATTAGCGGGAACAGCGAATGAGCAGTTCTTC; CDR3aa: CASSLLAGTANEQFF
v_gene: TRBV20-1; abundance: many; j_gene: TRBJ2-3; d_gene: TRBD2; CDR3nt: TGCAGTGCTGCCTCCGATTGGCTAGCGGGAGATACGCAGTATTTT; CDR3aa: CSAASDWLAGDTQYF
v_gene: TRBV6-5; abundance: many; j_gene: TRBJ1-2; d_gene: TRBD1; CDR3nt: TGTGCCAGCACACCGAGAAGGGACAGGGTCCAGTATGGCTACACCTTC; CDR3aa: CASTPRRDRVQYGYTF
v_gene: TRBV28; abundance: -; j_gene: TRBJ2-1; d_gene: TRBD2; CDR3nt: TGTGCCAGCAGTTTCCGACTAGCTGATGAGCAGTTCTTC; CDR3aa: CASSFRLADEQFF
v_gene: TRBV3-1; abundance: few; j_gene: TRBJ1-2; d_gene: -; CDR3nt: TGTGCCACCACCCAACAAACCGGGACTCCGCCGCACTATGGCTACACCTTC; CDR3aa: CATTQQTGTPPHYGYTF
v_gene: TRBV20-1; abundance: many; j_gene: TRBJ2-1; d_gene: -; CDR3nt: TGCAGTGCTAGACCTTTAAGGGTTAAGGGTAACAATGAGCAGTTCTTC; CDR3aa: CSARPLRVKGNNEQFF
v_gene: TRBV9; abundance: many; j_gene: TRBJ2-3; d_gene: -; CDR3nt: TGTGCCAGCAGCCGGAGGAGGGCCACAGATACGCAGTATTTT; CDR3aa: CASSRRRATDTQYF
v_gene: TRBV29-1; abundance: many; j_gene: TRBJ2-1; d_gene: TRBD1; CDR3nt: TGCAGCGTTGAAGATCCCTTTGGACAGGGACTGTCTGGCAATGAGCAGTTCTTC; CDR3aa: CSVEDPFGQGLSGNEQFF
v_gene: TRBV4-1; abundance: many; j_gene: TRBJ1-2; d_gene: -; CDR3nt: TGCGCCAGCAGCGAAGTCAGGGGCTATGGCTACACCTTC; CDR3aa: CASSEVRGYGYTF
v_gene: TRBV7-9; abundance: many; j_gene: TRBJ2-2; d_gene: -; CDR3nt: TGTGCCAGCAGCTTGACCAGCGAGGCCGGGGAGCTGTTTTTT; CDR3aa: CASSLTSEAGELFF
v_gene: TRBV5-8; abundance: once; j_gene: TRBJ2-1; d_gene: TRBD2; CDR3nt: TGTGCCATCGGCCCCATACTAGCGGGATTGGATGAGCAGTTCTTC; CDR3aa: CAIGPILAGLDEQFF
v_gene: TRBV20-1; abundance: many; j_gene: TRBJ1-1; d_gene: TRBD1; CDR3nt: TGCAGTGCTAGAGATCCCGGACAGGGTATAATGGGAACTGAAGCTTTCTTT; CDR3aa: CSARDPGQGIMGTEAFF
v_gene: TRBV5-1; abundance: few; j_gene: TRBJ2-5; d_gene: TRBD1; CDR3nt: TGCGCCAGCAGCCCTCTTCCGGGACAGGGGGGAGAGACCCAGTACTTC; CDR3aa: CASSPLPGQGGETQYF
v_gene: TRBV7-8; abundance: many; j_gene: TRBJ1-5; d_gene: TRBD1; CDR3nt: TGTGCCAGCAGCCGGACAGGGAACAATCAGCCCCAGCATTTT; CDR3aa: CASSRTGNNQPQHF
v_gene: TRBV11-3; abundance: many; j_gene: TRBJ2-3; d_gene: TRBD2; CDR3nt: TGTGCCAGCAGCTTTCGGACTAGCGGGGGCCAGACAGATACGCAGTATTTT; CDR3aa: CASSFRTSGGQTDTQYF
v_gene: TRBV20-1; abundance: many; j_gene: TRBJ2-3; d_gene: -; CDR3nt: TGCAGTGCTTCTTCCGGACTGCGCACAGATACGCAGTATTTT; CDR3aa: CSASSGLRTDTQYF
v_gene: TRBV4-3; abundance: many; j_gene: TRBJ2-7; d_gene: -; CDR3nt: TGCGCCAGCAGCCAAAGACTGTCGAGCTCCTACGAGCAGTACTTC; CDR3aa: CASSQRLSSSYEQYF
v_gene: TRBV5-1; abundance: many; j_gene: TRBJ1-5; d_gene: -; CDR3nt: TGCGCCAGCAGCTTAAGAGAGCTGGGTGGGAATCAGCCCCAGCATTTT; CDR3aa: CASSLRELGGNQPQHF
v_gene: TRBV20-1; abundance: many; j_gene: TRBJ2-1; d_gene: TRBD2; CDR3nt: TGCAGTGCTGAGGGACTAGCGGCAAATGAGCAGTTCTTC; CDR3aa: CSAEGLAANEQFF
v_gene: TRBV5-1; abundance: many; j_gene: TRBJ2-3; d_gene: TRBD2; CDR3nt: TGCGCCAGCAGCTTGGCCGGGGCCGGGGGGGGCACAGATACGCAGTATTTT; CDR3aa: CASSLAGAGGGTDTQYF
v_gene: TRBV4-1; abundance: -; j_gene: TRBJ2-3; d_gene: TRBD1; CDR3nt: TGCGCCAGCAGCCAACCGGGACAGGGAGGTGATACGCAGTATTTT; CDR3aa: CASSQPGQGGDTQYF